This T cell receptor beta chain was identified during a study of cytomegalovirus exposure and HLA in healthy donors. 60 Vbeta and 13 Jbeta primers were used in PCR. Sequencing used immunoSEQ multiplex PCR; TCRdb keeps in-frame clones, though not all of them. The sample holds roughly 190,000 clones, roughly 77% seen once. Per the germline V gene, CDR1 is SNHLY and CDR2 is FYNNEI. This CDR3 is 14 amino acids long. Unmatched junction bases numbered 6, after V lost 8 bases and J lost 5 bases. The sequenced sample consisted of PBMCs. The chain couples TRBV2 to TRBJ2-1; 10 bases map to TRBD1. The sequence derives from a woman aged 45-65 years in good health and CMV-seronegative. CDR3 sequence: CASGGGQGNNEQFF. The CDR3 nucleotides read TGTGCCAGCGGGGGGGGACAGGGGAACAATGAGCAGTTCTTC.